The rows below give T cell receptor beta chains drawn from one sample of a study of blood T cells in healthy people across ages. TCRdb recomputed calls from the 5' RACE reads with MiXCR, one row per CDR3 protein. In the table there are about 670,000 distinct CDR3 sequences, approximately 52% of which are singletons. The sample comprised blood. These receptors were collected from a woman of 80 years or more in good health. Each CDR3 is given with its conserved first and last residue. The D gene is left open where the match is weak. The listing skips clone size in some rows; elsewhere it reads once, few, many or a size class.

CDR3aa	CDR3nt	abundance	d_gene	v_gene	j_gene
CASSPRSGGGQPQHF	TGCGCCAGCAGCCCCCGGAGTGGGGGCGGGCAGCCCCAGCATTTT	few	.	TRBV4-3	TRBJ1-5
CSVGGAAGSPLHF	TGCAGCGTTGGGGGGGCAGCTGGATCACCCCTCCACTTT	many	.	TRBV29-1	TRBJ1-6
CASSREYGEQYF	TGTGCCAGCAGCAGGGAATACGGGGAGCAGTACTTC	.	.	TRBV2	TRBJ2-5
CASSFSGGHNEQFF	TGCGCCAGCAGCTTTAGTGGGGGGCACAATGAGCAGTTCTTC	.	.	TRBV5-1	TRBJ2-1
CSVQGVWETQYF	TGCAGCGTTCAGGGGGTGTGGGAGACCCAGTACTTC	.	TRBD1	TRBV29-1	TRBJ2-5
CASSPSGTGKNEQFF	TGTGCCAGCAGTCCATCCGGGACAGGGAAGAATGAGCAGTTCTTC	.	TRBD1	TRBV27	TRBJ2-1
CSTLTGVGYTF	TGCAGCACCTTAACAGGGGTTGGCTACACCTTC	.	TRBD1	TRBV29-1	TRBJ1-2
CASSLNGGAAEAFF	TGTGCCAGCAGTTTAAATGGGGGCGCCGCTGAAGCTTTCTTT	few	.	TRBV12-3/TRBV12-4	TRBJ1-1
CASSLSGDEQFF	TGCGCCAGCAGCTTGTCTGGTGATGAGCAGTTCTTC	many	.	TRBV5-1	TRBJ2-1
CASSFQGRLAGTYNEQYF	TGTGCCAGCAGCTTTCAGGGAAGACTAGCGGGTACCTACAATGAGCAGTACTTC	.	TRBD2	TRBV7-9	TRBJ2-7
CASSQEPGGLRGELFF	TGTGCCAGCAGCCAAGAGCCAGGCGGGCTCAGAGGGGAGCTGTTTTTT	.	.	TRBV4-2	TRBJ2-2
CASSSPTGFTGELFF	TGTGCCAGCAGCTCGCCTACAGGGTTCACCGGGGAGCTGTTTTTT	.	.	TRBV5-6	TRBJ2-2
CASSNRGKETQYF	TGTGCCAGCAGTAACCGGGGAAAAGAGACCCAGTACTTC	.	.	TRBV12-3/TRBV12-4	TRBJ2-5
CASSYSRSPLHF	TGTGCCAGCAGTTACTCGCGATCACCCCTCCACTTT	many	.	TRBV6-5	TRBJ1-6
CASSRFHEQYF	TGTGCCAGCAGCCGGTTTCACGAGCAGTACTTC	.	.	TRBV14	TRBJ2-7
CSVCPPGRTQYF	TGCAGCGTGTGTCCTCCGGGCCGCACGCAGTATTTT	few	.	TRBV29-1	TRBJ2-3
CASSVDGGAWSHEQYF	TGTGCCAGCAGCGTAGATGGGGGGGCCTGGTCCCACGAGCAGTACTTC	.	.	TRBV9	TRBJ2-7
CASSQTSGRSADTQYF	TGCGCCAGCAGCCAAACTAGCGGGAGGAGCGCAGATACGCAGTATTTT	.	TRBD2	TRBV4-1	TRBJ2-3
CASSIQDYTEAFF	TGTGCCAGCAGCATACAGGATTACACTGAAGCTTTCTTT	many	.	TRBV12-3/TRBV12-4	TRBJ1-1
CSADTGTPYGYTF	TGCAGTGCAGATACCGGGACACCTTATGGCTACACCTTC	.	.	TRBV20-1	TRBJ1-2
CASSQAGQARYGYTF	TGTGCCAGCAGCCAGGCGGGACAGGCCCGGTATGGCTACACCTTC	many	TRBD1	TRBV7-9	TRBJ1-2
CASSTPDRNEQFF	TGTGCCAGCAGTACTCCGGACAGAAATGAGCAGTTCTTC	many	.	TRBV27	TRBJ2-1
CASSQDRLAGYEQYF	TGTGCCAGCAGCCAAGACCGACTAGCGGGCTACGAGCAGTACTTC	many	TRBD2	TRBV3-1	TRBJ2-7
CASSQDWAISSTDTQYF	TGCGCCAGCAGCCAAGATTGGGCGATTTCTAGCACAGATACGCAGTATTTT	.	.	TRBV4-3	TRBJ2-3
CSAAASEPLIGEQYF	TGCAGTGCCGCAGCCTCAGAGCCCCTGATTGGGGAGCAGTACTTC	.	.	TRBV20-1	TRBJ2-7
CASSLVSGKNTEAFF	TGTGCCAGCAGCTTGGTGTCAGGAAAGAACACTGAAGCTTTCTTT	many	.	TRBV5-5	TRBJ1-1
CAWTPGPYEQYF	TGTGCCTGGACCCCCGGTCCCTACGAGCAGTACTTC	many	.	TRBV30	TRBJ2-7
CAISARGQGDTQYF	TGTGCCATCAGTGCTAGGGGGCAAGGAGATACGCAGTATTTT	many	TRBD1	TRBV10-3	TRBJ2-3
CASSLEDGRRDQPQHF	TGTGCCAGCAGCTTAGAGGACGGCCGAAGGGACCAGCCCCAGCATTTT	few	.	TRBV7-2	TRBJ1-5
CASRVQETGNTIYF	TGTGCCAGCAGAGTACAAGAGACTGGAAACACCATATATTTT	many	.	TRBV6-6	TRBJ1-3
CASSFTQGLLNQEQFF	TGCGCCAGCAGCTTCACTCAGGGTTTACTAAACCAAGAGCAGTTCTTC	.	.	TRBV5-1	TRBJ2-1
CSAREREREQYF	TGCAGTGCTAGGGAGCGGGAACGTGAGCAGTACTTC	.	TRBD2	TRBV20-1	TRBJ2-5
CSASPDGSYNEQFF	TGCAGTGCTAGTCCGGACGGGAGCTACAATGAGCAGTTCTTC	.	.	TRBV20-1	TRBJ2-1
CASSEAYGRMNTEAFF	TGTGCCAGCAGTGAAGCGTACGGACGGATGAACACTGAAGCTTTCTTT	few	.	TRBV2	TRBJ1-1
CASSQDDTGGTEAFF	TGTGCCAGCAGCCAAGACGACACAGGGGGAACTGAAGCTTTCTTT	many	TRBD1	TRBV4-2	TRBJ1-1
CASQDLGSYNEQFF	TGCGCCAGCCAAGACCTGGGCAGCTACAATGAGCAGTTCTTC	many	.	TRBV4-1	TRBJ2-1
CASSAPFYNEQFF	TGTGCCAGCAGCGCCCCCTTTTACAATGAGCAGTTCTTC	many	.	TRBV7-9	TRBJ2-1
CASSGTNTEAFF	TGTGCCAGCTCCGGGACTAACACTGAAGCTTTCTTT	few	.	TRBV2	TRBJ1-1
CSARSPSGGYNEQFF	TGCAGTGCTCGAAGTCCTAGCGGGGGTTACAATGAGCAGTTCTTC	few	TRBD2	TRBV20-1	TRBJ2-1
CASSRVRVSYNEQFF	TGCGCCAGCAGCAGGGTCCGGGTCTCCTACAATGAGCAGTTCTTC	many	.	TRBV5-1	TRBJ2-1